This TCR beta chain was recovered during a study of control samples from healthy donors and cancer patients. This clone was detected once. Germline V gene data show CDR1 as SGHTA and CDR2 as FQGNSA. V was cut by 6 bases and J by 3 bases, with 10 bases left in between. This CDR3 comprises 13 residues. Profiling relied on immunoSEQ multiplex PCR, and the TCRdb table lists in-frame clones only, not all of them. The sample includes tens of thousands of clones, approximately 95% seen only once; the top ten take approximately 1%. Sample: blood. The sequence was obtained from a woman aged 18-35 years in good health. J is TRBJ2-3 and V is TRBV7-2, with D possibly matching TRBD1 (6 bases). Written as DNA, the CDR3 is TGTGCCAGCAGTCAACAGGGTACAGATACGCAGTATTTT. It specifies CASSQQGTDTQYF.